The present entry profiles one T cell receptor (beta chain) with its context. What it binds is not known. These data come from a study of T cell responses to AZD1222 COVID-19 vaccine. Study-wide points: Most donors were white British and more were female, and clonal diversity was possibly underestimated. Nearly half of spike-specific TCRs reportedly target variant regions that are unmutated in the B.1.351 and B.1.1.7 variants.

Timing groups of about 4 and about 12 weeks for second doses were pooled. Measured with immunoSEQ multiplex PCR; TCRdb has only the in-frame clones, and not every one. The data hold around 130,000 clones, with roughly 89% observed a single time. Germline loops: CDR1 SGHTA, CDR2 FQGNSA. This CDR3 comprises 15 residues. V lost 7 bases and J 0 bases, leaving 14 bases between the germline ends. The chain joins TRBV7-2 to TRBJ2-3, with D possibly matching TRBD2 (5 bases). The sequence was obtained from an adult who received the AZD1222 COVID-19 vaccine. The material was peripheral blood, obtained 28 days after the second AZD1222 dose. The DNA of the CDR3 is TGTGCCAGCATCTCCCGAGGGAAAAGCACAGATACGCAGTATTTT. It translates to CASISRGKSTDTQYF.